The rows below give T cell receptor beta chains drawn from one sample of a study of CD8+ T cells in alopecia areata. Generated by immunoSEQ multiplex PCR, the TCRdb table keeps only in-frame clones and is missing some. The data hold over 85,000 clones, with 50% to 75% observed a single time. This material consisted of CD8+ T cells sorted from blood, taken at week 4, from a patient treated with tofacitinib. Every receptor here comes from a human donor with alopecia areata. The CDR3 runs from the conserved cysteine through the conserved F or W. The D gene is left open where the match is weak. The listing skips clone size in some rows; elsewhere it reads once, few, many or a size class.

v_gene: TRBV29-1; j_gene: TRBJ2-7; d_gene: TRBD1; abundance: -; CDR3aa: CSGWGQGGAQYF; CDR3nt: TGCAGCGGATGGGGACAGGGTGGAGCGCAGTACTTC
v_gene: TRBV10-3; j_gene: TRBJ1-2; d_gene: TRBD1; abundance: -; CDR3aa: CAISIRTGTAEPDYGYTF; CDR3nt: TGTGCCATCAGCATAAGGACAGGGACCGCCGAACCGGACTATGGCTACACCTTC
v_gene: TRBV27; j_gene: TRBJ1-2; d_gene: TRBD1; abundance: -; CDR3aa: CASSPISVQGAQGYTF; CDR3nt: TGTGCCAGCAGTCCCATATCGGTCCAGGGGGCGCAGGGCTACACCTTC
v_gene: TRBV29-1; j_gene: TRBJ1-1; d_gene: -; abundance: once; CDR3aa: CSVVWEDTEAFF; CDR3nt: TGCAGCGTTGTGTGGGAGGATACTGAAGCTTTCTTT
v_gene: TRBV30; j_gene: TRBJ1-2; d_gene: -; abundance: once; CDR3aa: CAWSHRWTETNYGYTF; CDR3nt: TGTGCCTGGAGCCACCGATGGACAGAAACTAACTATGGCTACACCTTC
v_gene: TRBV7-2; j_gene: TRBJ2-2; d_gene: TRBD2; abundance: -; CDR3aa: CASSPSGGSIAGELFF; CDR3nt: TGTGCCAGCAGTCCCAGCGGGGGGAGTATAGCCGGGGAGCTGTTTTTT
v_gene: TRBV5-4; j_gene: TRBJ2-1; d_gene: -; abundance: few; CDR3aa: CASSPDFQNEQFF; CDR3nt: TGTGCCAGCAGCCCCGACTTCCAAAATGAGCAGTTCTTC
v_gene: TRBV2; j_gene: TRBJ2-5; d_gene: -; abundance: few; CDR3aa: CASSRTLQETQYF; CDR3nt: TGTGCCAGCAGTCGGACACTCCAAGAGACCCAGTACTTC
v_gene: TRBV4-1; j_gene: TRBJ2-6; d_gene: TRBD1; abundance: -; CDR3aa: CASSQQQGAGANVLTF; CDR3nt: TGCGCCAGCAGCCAACAGCAGGGGGCTGGGGCCAACGTCCTGACTTTC
v_gene: TRBV6-6; j_gene: TRBJ2-7; d_gene: TRBD2; abundance: -; CDR3aa: CAGGTSGGEQYF; CDR3nt: TGTGCCGGAGGGACTAGCGGGGGTGAGCAGTACTTC
v_gene: TRBV5-6; j_gene: TRBJ1-2; d_gene: -; abundance: -; CDR3aa: CASSLEGSYNYGYTF; CDR3nt: TGTGCCAGCAGCTTGGAGGGCAGTTATAACTATGGCTACACCTTC
v_gene: TRBV27; j_gene: TRBJ1-5; d_gene: -; abundance: -; CDR3aa: CASGANQPQHF; CDR3nt: TGTGCCAGTGGGGCGAATCAGCCCCAGCATTTT
v_gene: TRBV4-3; j_gene: TRBJ2-2; d_gene: TRBD1; abundance: few; CDR3aa: CASSQDDRANTGELFF; CDR3nt: TGCGCCAGCAGCCAAGATGACAGGGCGAACACCGGGGAGCTGTTTTTT
v_gene: TRBV29-1; j_gene: TRBJ2-5; d_gene: -; abundance: -; CDR3aa: CSVGGAQQETQYF; CDR3nt: TGCAGCGTTGGAGGGGCCCAGCAAGAGACCCAGTACTTC